One and the same sample provided the 26 T cell receptor beta chains below, sequenced in a study of blood T cell repertoires in COVID-19. Sequencing was performed with immunoSEQ multiplex PCR; in TCRdb, only in-frame clones are kept and a portion is missing. Of roughly 320,000 clones listed, 90% to 95% are singletons. Source material: PBMCs or T cells enriched from blood (not recorded which). These receptors were obtained from a woman in her thirties who had been exposed to COVID-19.

This chain connects TRBV7-2 to TRBJ1-4; no clear D gene. Germline V gene lookup returns CDR1 SGHTA and CDR2 FQGNSA. The CDR3 has 13 amino acids. The germline V and J ends were trimmed by 2 bases and 7 bases, with 8 bases remaining between them. The CDR3 DNA is TGTGCCAGCAGCTTACGTCTCCCTGAAAAACTGTTTTTT. It translates to CASSLRLPEKLFF. Supplemented by reference TRBV7-2 and TRBJ1-4, the full variable domain reads GAGVSQSPSNKVTEKGKDVELRCDPISGHTALYWYRQSLGQGLEFLIYFQGNSAPDKSGLPSDRFSAERTGGSVSTLTIQRTQQEDSAVYLCASSLRLPEKLFFGSGTQLSVL.

The V call is TRBV29-1, the J call TRBJ1-5; D is possibly TRBD1 (5 bases). The CDR3 has 19 amino acids. Germline V CDR1 and CDR2: SQVTM, ANQGSEA. Between the trimmed V and J ends, which lost 7 bases and 1 base, there was a span of 29 bases. For the CDR3, the DNA is TGCAGCGCCCCGCCCGGAATAGTGGGGGGGTTACGGAGCAATCAGCCCCAGCATTTT. Its translation: CSAPPGIVGGLRSNQPQHF.

This chain uses TRBV5-4 with TRBJ1-2; 8 bases match TRBD1. This CDR3 spans 13 amino acids. Trimming took 4 bases from V and 3 from J; bases not matched to a gene: 2. Germline V lookup: CDR1 SGHNT, CDR2 YYREEE (reference sequence). This chain's CDR3 is CASSATGDYGYTF. The CDR3 DNA follows: TGTGCCAGCAGCGCGACAGGGGACTATGGCTACACCTTC.

The genes are TRBV6-1 and TRBJ2-1; 7 bases fit TRBD1. Trimming cost V 2 bases and J 6 bases; bases outside gene matches: 7. The CDR3 totals 15 residues. Germline loops: CDR1 MNHNS, CDR2 SASEGT. The CDR3 nucleotides are TGTGCCAGCAGTGAAAGGGGACAGCCGTTCAATGAGCAGTTCTTC. Translating it yields CASSERGQPFNEQFF.

The chain couples TRBV7-9 to TRBJ1-5, with 7 bases that match TRBD1. V lost 2 bases and J lost 3; bases outside the gene matches: 7. CDR3 size: 16 residues. Germline V gives CDR1 SEHNR, CDR2 FQNEAQ (reference sequence). Here the CDR3 DNA reads TGTGCCAGCAGCTTACGCCCAGGGGGGAACAATCAGCCCCAGCATTTT. It encodes CASSLRPGGNNQPQHF. Filled out from reference TRBV7-9 and TRBJ1-5, the complete variable domain reads DTGVSQNPRHKITKRGQNVTFRCDPISEHNRLYWYRQTLGQGPEFLTYFQNEAQLEKSRLLSDRFSAERPKGSFSTLEIQRTEQGDSAMYLCASSLRPGGNNQPQHFGDGTRLSIL.

This clone was recorded a few times. The V gene is TRBV28, the J gene TRBJ1-3; a weak D match, TRBD1 (6 bases). V gave up 6 bases and J gave up 4 bases, with 16 bases separating them. The CDR3 runs to 15 residues. In germline, CDR1 is MDHEN, CDR2 SYDVKM. The CDR3 nucleotides are TGTGCCAGCAGATTGGGGGCGCAGAGCGGAAACACCATATATTTT. Residues: CASRLGAQSGNTIYF.

The chain has TRBV6-5 and TRBJ1-1; 9 nucleotides line up with TRBD1. Germline-derived CDR1 and CDR2 are MNHEY and SVGAGI. J lost 5 bases, V lost 6 bases, and 4 bases had no gene match. This CDR3 spans 13 amino acids. The CDR3 spells CASRMTGGTEAFF. CDR3 nucleotide sequence: TGTGCCAGCAGGATGACAGGGGGGACTGAAGCTTTCTTT.

The gene calls are TRBV10-3 and TRBJ2-5, with D possibly matching TRBD1 (6 bases). Germline assignment: CDR1 ENHRY and CDR2 SYGVKD. V dropped 3 bases and J dropped 5 bases, with 10 bases sitting between them. CDR3 size: 13 residues. CDR3 sequence reads: CAISENRVETQYF. The CDR3 bases are TGTGCCATCAGTGAAAACAGGGTTGAGACCCAGTACTTC.

The genes are TRBV27 and TRBJ1-1, with unresolved D. CDR1 and CDR2 from the germline V gene are MNHEY and SMNVEV (reference sequence). The CDR3 is 14 amino acids. Trimming removed 8 bases from V and 0 bases from J, with 13 bases in between. The CDR3 nucleotides are TGTGCCAGCCTACCACCAGGCGTGAACACTGAAGCTTTCTTT. Translated, it gives CASLPPGVNTEAFF.

The chain carries TRBV19 and TRBJ1-2; 9 bases match TRBD1. Germline CDR1 and CDR2: LNHDA and SQIVND (reference sequence). Unmatched junction bases numbered 5, after V lost 5 bases and J lost 4 bases. The CDR3 sequence is 14 residues long. The CDR3 sequence: CASSADRGAYGYTF. CDR3 DNA sequence: TGTGCCAGTAGTGCCGACAGGGGGGCCTATGGCTACACCTTC.

The V and J genes are TRBV4-3 and TRBJ1-3; no clear D. The CDR3 is 16 amino acids. V was cut by 0 bases and J by 3 bases, with 12 bases left in between. The germline CDR1 and CDR2 sequences are LGHNA and YSLEER. The CDR3 coding sequence is TGCGCCAGCAGCCAAGATCTACGGTCTAGTGGAAACACCATATATTTT. Its protein is CASSQDLRSSGNTIYF.

The CDR3 region has the DNA TGTGCCAGCAGCGAAGGGGAACTCTACAATGAGCAGTTCTTC. It encodes CASSEGELYNEQFF. The chain couples TRBV9 to TRBJ2-1, with a weak D call TRBD1 (5 bases). Trimming stripped 3 bases from V and 3 bases from J, with 10 bases between. The CDR3 is 14 residues long. Germline loops: CDR1 SGDLS, CDR2 YYNGEE.

The V and J genes are TRBV19 and TRBJ2-2, with D unclear. The CDR3 is 12 amino acids. Deletions cut 5 bases from V and 8 bases from J, with 9 bases between. CDR1 is LNHDA and CDR2 is SQIVND in the germline V gene (reference sequence). CDR3 sequence (DNA): TGTGCCAGTAGTCGCCAACTTGGGGAGCTGTTTTTT. As protein: CASSRQLGELFF.

The V and J genes are TRBV21-1 and TRBJ2-7; the D call TRBD1 from the table was never checked on the DNA. TRBV21-1 is a pseudogene locus. The CDR3 extends over 14 amino acids. The chain's CDR3 is CASSKPGQLYEQYF. CDR3 DNA: TGTGCCAGCAGCAAGCCGGGACAGCTCTACGAGCAGTACTTC.

The chain joins TRBV3-1 (or the pseudogene TRBV3-2) to TRBJ2-3; D may be TRBD2 (6 bases). Looked up from germline, CDR1 is LGHDT and CDR2 is YNNKEL (reference sequence). The length of the CDR3 is 15 residues. The ends were cut back, 4 bases at V and 2 bases at J, with 13 bases in the middle. Here the CDR3 reads CASSLTGLLTDTQYF. The CDR3 DNA sequence: TGTGCCAGCAGCCTAACCGGACTACTCACAGATACGCAGTATTTT.

The V call is TRBV19, the J call TRBJ1-2; 7 bases align to TRBD1. The CDR3 is 13 residues long. J was trimmed by 4 bases and V by 6 bases; bases with no gene match: 5. Germline CDR1 is LNHDA and CDR2 is SQIVND (reference sequence). CDR3: CASRHRGSYGYTF. The CDR3 region has the DNA TGTGCCAGTAGGCACAGGGGTAGCTATGGCTACACCTTC. The full variable domain, completed using reference TRBV19 and TRBJ1-2, is DGGITQSPKYLFRKEGQNVTLSCEQNLNHDAMYWYRQDPGQGLRLIYYSQIVNDFQKGDIAEGYSVSREKKESFPLTVTSAQKNPTAFYLCASRHRGSYGYTFGSGTRLTVV.

For this clone: This CDR3 is also generated by other DNA sequences in the sample. The chain uses TRBV12-3 or TRBV12-4 and TRBJ1-5; TRBD1 is a possible D gene (5 bases). The CDR3 spans 12 residues. V lost 5 bases, J lost 4 bases, and 6 bases lay in between. The CDR3: CASSQGNQPQHF. CDR3 bases: TGTGCCAGCAGTCAGGGAAATCAGCCCCAGCATTTT.

The genes are TRBV29-1 and TRBJ2-3; maybe TRBD1 (5 bases). Germline assignment: CDR1 SQVTM and CDR2 ANQGSEA. V was pared by 8 bases and J by 0 bases, with 18 bases between. This CDR3 has 15 amino acids. CDR3 protein: CSPTCGAPSTDTQYF. The CDR3 DNA is TGCAGCCCCACCTGTGGGGCACCTAGCACAGATACGCAGTATTTT.

The rearrangement links TRBV6-5 to TRBJ2-3; TRBD1 might be the D (6 bases). The germline V and J ends were trimmed by 4 bases and 6 bases, with 11 bases remaining between them. Per the germline V gene, CDR1 is MNHEY and CDR2 is SVGAGI. This CDR3 comprises 13 residues. DNA of the CDR3: TGTGCCAGCAGTTCCACACAGGGTGATACGCAGTATTTT. Its translation is CASSSTQGDTQYF.

This clone has a count of ten or more. CDR3 residues: CATSDGDSQYF. The CDR3 bases are TGTGCCACCAGTGATGGGGACAGCCAGTACTTC. The chain recombines TRBV24-1 with TRBJ2-7; 7 bases are shared with TRBD1. Germline loops: CDR1 KGHDR, CDR2 SFDVKD. V shed 3 bases and J 10 bases; nucleotides not matched to a gene: 2. The CDR3 covers 11 residues.

This CDR3 reads CASSYGQGPYEQYF. The CDR3 coding sequence is TGTGCCAGCAGCTACGGACAGGGGCCATACGAGCAGTACTTC. The V gene is TRBV7-9, the J gene TRBJ2-7, with 9 bases fitting TRBD1. Per germline, CDR1 SEHNR and CDR2 FQNEAQ (reference sequence). The CDR3 spans 14 residues. V shed 4 bases, J shed 4 bases, and the junction held 5 bases outside the gene matches.

The chain carries TRBV28 and TRBJ1-6, with 8 positions matching TRBD1. The germline CDR1 and CDR2 sequences are MDHEN and SYDVKM. The CDR3 totals 14 residues. The ends lost 6 bases at V and 8 bases at J; junction bases unmatched: 6. CDR3 amino acids: CASSQGDRHSPLHF. DNA for the CDR3: TGTGCCAGCAGCCAGGGGGACAGGCATTCACCCCTCCACTTT.

The chain carries TRBV4-1 and TRBJ1-2, with 7 bases fitting TRBD1. CDR3 size: 15 residues. Trimming cost V 4 bases and J 5 bases; bases outside gene matches: 10. The V gene's germline CDR1 is MGHRA and CDR2 YSYEKL. CDR3 sequence reads: CASSPRDSPIYGYTF. CDR3 sequence (DNA): TGCGCCAGCAGCCCGAGGGACAGTCCAATTTATGGCTACACCTTC.

The rearrangement uses TRBV24-1 and TRBJ2-1; 7 bases map to TRBD1. The CDR3 contains 17 residues. After removal of 4 bases from V and 0 bases from J, the junction contained 8 bases not matched to a gene. Germline V lookup: CDR1 KGHDR, CDR2 SFDVKD. The CDR3 loop is CATSDPDRAYSYNEQFF. CDR3 bases: TGTGCCACCAGTGACCCTGACAGGGCGTACTCCTACAATGAGCAGTTCTTC.

V usage is TRBV3-1 (or the pseudogene TRBV3-2) and J usage is TRBJ2-7; 10 bases fit TRBD1. Trimming took 1 base from V and 3 from J; bases not matched to a gene: 3. CDR1 LGHDT and CDR2 YNNKEL come from the germline V gene (reference sequence). The CDR3 spans 15 residues. The CDR3 reads CASSQGDRGDYEQYF. Here the CDR3 DNA reads TGTGCCAGCAGCCAAGGGGACAGGGGCGACTACGAGCAGTACTTC.

The J gene is TRBJ2-7, the V gene TRBV5-4, with TRBD1 identical over 7 bases. The J segment lost 6 bases and the V segment lost 3 bases, leaving 6 bases of the junction unmatched. Germline-derived CDR1 and CDR2 are SGHNT and YYREEE (reference sequence). The CDR3 consists of 13 residues. The CDR3 coding sequence is TGTGCCAGCAGCTCACAGGGGAAGGGCGAGCAGTACTTC. Translated, it gives CASSSQGKGEQYF.